These T cell receptor beta chains were read from a single sample in a study of blood T cell repertoires in COVID-19. Clones were sequenced by immunoSEQ multiplex PCR, and TCRdb holds only the in-frame ones, with some missing. The repertoire holds approximately 89,000 clones, with 70% to 90% as singletons. Source material: peripheral blood. These receptor sequences come from a human donor in a cohort sampled during active COVID-19. CDR3s include the opening cysteine and the closing phenylalanine or tryptophan. A D gene is named only where the DNA matches it firmly. Expanded clones get a size class; other rows say once, few or many, or leave the size out.

. | TRBJ1-4 | TRBV10-3 | . | TGTGCCATCAGTGACCCGCCCGGGGGAAAACTGTTTTTT | CAISDPPGGKLFF
TRBD1 | TRBJ2-2 | TRBV6-6 | . | TGTGCCAGCAGTTACGGTAGGGGGCAGAACACCGGGGAGCTGTTTTTT | CASSYGRGQNTGELFF
TRBD1 | TRBJ2-1 | TRBV29-1 | . | TGCAGCGTCCTCGGGACAGCAACCTACAATGAGCAGTTCTTC | CSVLGTATYNEQFF
TRBD2 | TRBJ2-1 | TRBV5-4 | . | TGTGCCAGCAGCTTAACGCGGGGGGCGGGGGAGCAGTTCTTC | CASSLTRGAGEQFF
. | TRBJ2-5 | TRBV5-1 | . | TGCGCCAGCAGCTCAGGAGGTCGGGAGACCCAGTACTTC | CASSSGGRETQYF
TRBD1 | TRBJ1-3 | TRBV7-3 | . | TGTGCCAGCAGCTTCCGGGGACAGGGGGACACCATATATTTT | CASSFRGQGDTIYF
TRBD1 | TRBJ1-2 | TRBV18 | . | TGTGCCAGCTCACCACCGTGGCAGGGGGGAAATGGCTACACCTTC | CASSPPWQGGNGYTF
TRBD1 | TRBJ2-7 | TRBV2 | . | TGTGCCAGCAGCCGAGGACAGGGCCCTTACGAGCAGTACTTC | CASSRGQGPYEQYF
. | TRBJ2-2 | TRBV5-1 | . | TGCGCCAGCAGCTTGGCACTAGCCCACACCGGGGAGCTGTTTTTT | CASSLALAHTGELFF
. | TRBJ2-7 | TRBV9 | . | TGTGCCAGCAGCGTAGAAGGAGGGGATGAGCAGTACTTC | CASSVEGGDEQYF
. | TRBJ2-3 | TRBV5-1 | . | TGCGCCAGCAGCCCCGGGGTGGCAGATACGCAGTATTTT | CASSPGVADTQYF
TRBD1 | TRBJ2-7 | TRBV28 | . | TGTGCCAGCAGTTCAACTAACAGGGGCTACGAGCAGTACTTC | CASSSTNRGYEQYF
TRBD2 | TRBJ2-1 | TRBV5-1 | few | TGCGCCAGCAGCCTAACTAGCGGCACCTACAATGAGCAGTTCTTC | CASSLTSGTYNEQFF
. | TRBJ1-1 | TRBV19 | . | TGTGCCAGTAGTATAGCAGGCCTCGGGGACACTGAAGCTTTCTTT | CASSIAGLGDTEAFF
. | TRBJ2-7 | TRBV6-2/TRBV6-3 | . | TGTGCCAGCAGTCCCCACCCGGCCCACAGGGTGTACGGAACCTACGAGCAGTACTTC | CASSPHPAHRVYGTYEQYF
. | TRBJ2-7 | TRBV5-1 | . | TGCGCCAGCAGCTTGGTCGGCGGGTCCTACGAGCAGTACTTC | CASSLVGGSYEQYF
. | TRBJ1-1 | TRBV2 | . | TGTGCCAGCAGTGAACCGGGGTTCACTGAAGCTTTCTTT | CASSEPGFTEAFF
. | TRBJ1-1 | TRBV6-6 | . | TGTGCCAGCTCGGGAGGAACTGAAGCTTTCTTT | CASSGGTEAFF
TRBD1 | TRBJ2-3 | TRBV7-2 | . | TGTGCCAGCAGCTTACAGGACAGGGTCCCAGATACGCAGTATTTT | CASSLQDRVPDTQYF
TRBD1 | TRBJ1-2 | TRBV2 | . | TGTGCCAGCAGGGTCTCGGGACAGACTAACTATGGCTACACCTTC | CASRVSGQTNYGYTF